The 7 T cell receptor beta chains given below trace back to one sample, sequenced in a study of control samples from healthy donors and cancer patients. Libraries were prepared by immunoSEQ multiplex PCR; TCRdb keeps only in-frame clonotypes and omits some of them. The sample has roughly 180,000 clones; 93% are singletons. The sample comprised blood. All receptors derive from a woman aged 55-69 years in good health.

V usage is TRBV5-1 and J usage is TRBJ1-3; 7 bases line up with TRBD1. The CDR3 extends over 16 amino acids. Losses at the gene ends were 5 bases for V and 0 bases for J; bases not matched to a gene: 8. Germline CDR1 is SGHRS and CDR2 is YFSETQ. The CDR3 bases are TGCGCCAGCAGATCGACAGGGACCTACTCTGGAAACACCATATATTTT. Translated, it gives CASRSTGTYSGNTIYF.

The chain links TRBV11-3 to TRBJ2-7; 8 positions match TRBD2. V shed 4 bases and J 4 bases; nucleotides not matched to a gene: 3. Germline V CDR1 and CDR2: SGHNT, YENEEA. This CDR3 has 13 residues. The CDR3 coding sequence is TGTGCCAGCAGCTCACGGGAGGGGTACGAGCAGTACTTC. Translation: CASSSREGYEQYF.

CDR3 DNA: TGTGCCAGCAGCTTGTACCGATACGAGCAGTACTTC. Its protein product is CASSLYRYEQYF. The J gene is TRBJ2-7, the V gene TRBV5-6, with D hard to call. Germline lookup yields CDR1 SGHDT and CDR2 YYEEEE. This CDR3 comprises 12 residues. The V end was cut by 1 base, the J end by 4 bases, with 6 bases between.

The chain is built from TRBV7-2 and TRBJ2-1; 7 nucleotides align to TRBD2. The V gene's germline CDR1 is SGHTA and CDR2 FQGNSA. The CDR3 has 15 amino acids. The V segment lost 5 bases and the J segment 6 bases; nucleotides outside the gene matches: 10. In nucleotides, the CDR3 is TGTGCCAGCAGCCGTTGGGGGGGGGATGCCAATGAGCAGTTCTTC. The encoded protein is CASSRWGGDANEQFF.

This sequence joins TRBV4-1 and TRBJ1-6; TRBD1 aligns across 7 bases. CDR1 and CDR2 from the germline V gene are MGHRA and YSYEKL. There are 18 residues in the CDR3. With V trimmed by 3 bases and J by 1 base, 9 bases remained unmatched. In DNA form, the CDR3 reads TGCGCCAGCAGCCACGTTCGACAGGGCAGTTCCTATAATTCACCCCTCCACTTT. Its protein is CASSHVRQGSSYNSPLHF.

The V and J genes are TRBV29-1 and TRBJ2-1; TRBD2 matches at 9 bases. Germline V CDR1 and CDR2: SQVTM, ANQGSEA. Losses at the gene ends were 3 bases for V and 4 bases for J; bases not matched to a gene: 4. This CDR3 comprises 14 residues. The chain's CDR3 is CSVDRAGGYNEQFF. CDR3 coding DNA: TGCAGCGTTGACCGAGCGGGGGGATACAATGAGCAGTTCTTC.

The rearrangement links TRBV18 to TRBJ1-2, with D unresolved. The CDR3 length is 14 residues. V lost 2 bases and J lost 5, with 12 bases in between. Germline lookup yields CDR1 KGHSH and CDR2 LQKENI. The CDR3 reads CASSPGQVHYGYTF. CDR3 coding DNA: TGTGCCAGCTCACCAGGGCAGGTTCATTATGGCTACACCTTC.